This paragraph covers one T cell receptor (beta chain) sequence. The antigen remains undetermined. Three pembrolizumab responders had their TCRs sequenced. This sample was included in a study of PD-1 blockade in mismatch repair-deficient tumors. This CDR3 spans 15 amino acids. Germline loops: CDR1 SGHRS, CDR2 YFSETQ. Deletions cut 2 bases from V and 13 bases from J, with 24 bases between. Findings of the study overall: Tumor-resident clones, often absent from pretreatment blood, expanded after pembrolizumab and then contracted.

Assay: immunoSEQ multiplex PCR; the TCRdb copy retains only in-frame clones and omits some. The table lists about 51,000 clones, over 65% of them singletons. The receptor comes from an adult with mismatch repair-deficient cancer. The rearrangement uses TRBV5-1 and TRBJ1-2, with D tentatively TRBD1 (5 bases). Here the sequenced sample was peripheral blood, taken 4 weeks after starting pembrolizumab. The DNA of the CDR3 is TGCGCCAGCAGCTTCCTCCAAGAGACAGCCGGGAAAATCACCTTC. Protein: CASSFLQETAGKITF.